The rows below give T cell receptor beta chains drawn from one sample of a study of cytomegalovirus exposure and HLA in healthy donors. Sequencing used immunoSEQ multiplex PCR; TCRdb keeps in-frame clones, though not all of them. The sample carries around 220,000 clones, about 74% recorded once. Sample: PBMCs. The source is a middle-aged man in good health and CMV-seronegative. Both conserved end residues are part of each CDR3. The D gene is left open where the match is weak.

V	D	J	CDR3
TRBV6-1	TRBD2	TRBJ2-7	CASTLAGDRGYEQYF
TRBV4-1	NA	NA	CASSQEGRFYEQYF
TRBV7-7	NA	NA	CASSLDPTYEQYF
TRBV28	TRBD2	TRBJ2-7	CASSYGGSGSYEQYF
TRBV28	TRBD1	TRBJ2-1	CASRSSGQGARGEQFF
TRBV2	NA	TRBJ2-2	CASSDHNTGELFF
TRBV6-5	NA	TRBJ2-5	CASSYATGQETQYF
TRBV19	TRBD1	TRBJ2-5	CATWDRGRQETQYF
TRBV7-2	NA	TRBJ1-2	CASSPQRTAVNYGYTF
TRBV9	NA	TRBJ2-2	CASSVGLGNTGELFF
TRBV10-3	NA	TRBJ1-5	CAISDKGPSLGAQHF
TRBV5-3	NA	TRBJ2-7	CARSQYYEQYF
TRBV27	NA	TRBJ1-1	CASTSTGEMYTEAFF
TRBV5-4	TRBD1	TRBJ1-3	CASSPDRGPGNTIYF
TRBV30	TRBD2	TRBJ2-7	CAWSVRGGTYEQYF
TRBV7-2	NA	TRBJ1-1	CASSLGIGLDTEAFF
TRBV6-1	TRBD2	TRBJ2-1	CASIPRLAGRDEQFF
TRBV21-1	NA	TRBJ2-3	CASSKQLAGDTTDTQYF
TRBV7-9	NA	TRBJ2-1	CASSPTGAATGEQFF